Listed here are 14 T cell receptor beta chains from one sample, sequenced in a study of control samples from healthy donors and cancer patients. Profiling relied on immunoSEQ multiplex PCR, and the TCRdb table lists in-frame clones only, not all of them. The sample has about 100,000 clones; around 89% are singletons. Sequenced: blood. These receptors were collected from a man aged 30-40 years in good health.

This chain joins TRBV2 and TRBJ1-2; D ambiguous. The V end was cut by 4 bases, the J end by 9 bases, with 12 bases between. The CDR3 is 12 residues long. Germline CDR1 is SNHLY and CDR2 is FYNNEI. CDR3 coding DNA: TGTGCCAGCAGTGTTCAGACCAAGAGCTACACCTTC. As protein: CASSVQTKSYTF.

This chain joins TRBV4-1 and TRBJ2-1; 7 bases align to TRBD2. The germline V gene encodes CDR1 MGHRA and CDR2 YSYEKL. Losses at the gene ends were 2 bases for V and 4 bases for J; bases not matched to a gene: 5. This CDR3 contains 15 residues. CDR3 region: CASSQSAGAYNEQFF. The CDR3 coding sequence is TGCGCCAGCAGCCAATCGGCGGGAGCATACAATGAGCAGTTCTTC.

The rearrangement joins TRBV25-1 to TRBJ1-1; 9 bases are shared with TRBD1. Germline trimming cut 8 bases from V and 5 bases from J; bases unmatched to any gene: 15. This CDR3 has 16 residues. The V gene's germline CDR1 is MGHDK and CDR2 SYGVNS. CDR3 sequence reads: CASSWDRDWSGTEAFF. In nucleotides, the CDR3 is TGTGCCAGCTCCTGGGACAGGGACTGGTCGGGAACTGAAGCTTTCTTT. Based on the CDR3 plus reference TRBV25-1 and TRBJ1-1, the full variable domain is EADIYQTPRYLVIGTGKKITLECSQTMGHDKMYWYQQDPGMELHLIHYSYGVNSTEKGDLSSESTVSRIRTEHFPLTLESARPSHTSQYLCASSWDRDWSGTEAFFGQGTRLTVV.

The chain combines TRBV5-1 with TRBJ1-3; D is unresolved. V was clipped by 0 bases and J by 2 bases, with 12 bases between them. Germline loops: CDR1 SGHRS, CDR2 YFSETQ. The CDR3 loop spans 16 amino acids. In DNA, the CDR3 is TGCGCCAGCAGCTTGGATCGCCGGAAGACTGGAAACACCATATATTTT. It specifies CASSLDRRKTGNTIYF.

The V gene is TRBV5-4, the J gene TRBJ1-2; no clear D. The CDR3 has 13 amino acids. Germline lookup yields CDR1 SGHNT and CDR2 YYREEE (reference sequence). V shed 2 bases and J shed 2 bases, with 7 bases lying between them. CDR3 loop: CASSLTANYGYTF. CDR3 nucleotides: TGTGCCAGCAGCTTAACAGCAAACTATGGCTACACCTTC.

This chain joins TRBV7-8 and TRBJ1-3, with TRBD1 as a possible D gene (5 bases). Germline CDR1 is SGHVS and CDR2 is FQNEAQ. The V end was cut by 4 bases, the J end by 0 bases, with 13 bases between. The CDR3 is made up of 16 amino acids. The DNA of the CDR3 is TGTGCCAGCAGCTCTTCTCGGGGGTACTCTGGAAACACCATATATTTT. The encoded protein is CASSSSRGYSGNTIYF. Together with reference TRBV7-8 and TRBJ1-3, the CDR3 gives the full variable domain: GAGVSQSPRYKVAKRGQDVALRCDPISGHVSLFWYQQALGQGPEFLTYFQNEAQLDKSGLPSDRFFAERPEGSVSTLKIQRTQQEDSAVYLCASSSSRGYSGNTIYFGEGSWLTVV.

The chain joins TRBV29-1 to TRBJ2-3; 8 positions match TRBD1. The germline gives CDR1 SQVTM, CDR2 ANQGSEA. This CDR3 has 15 residues. The CDR3 spells CGGTGPGGRTDTQYF. The DNA of the CDR3 is TGCGGCGGAACGGGCCCAGGGGGCAGGACAGATACGCAGTATTTT.

The chain uses TRBV14 and TRBJ1-1; D uncertain. V was pared by 1 base and J by 3 bases, with 6 bases between. This CDR3 is 13 amino acids long. The germline CDR1 and CDR2 sequences are SGHDN and FVKESK. CDR3 amino acids: CASSQGLYTEAFF. In nucleotides, the CDR3 is TGTGCCAGCAGCCAAGGGCTTTACACTGAAGCTTTCTTT.

CDR3: CASTPGGQGKNEQYF. In DNA form, the CDR3 reads TGTGCCAGCACCCCTGGGGGACAGGGGAAAAACGAGCAGTACTTC. The rearrangement links TRBV7-6 to TRBJ2-7, with 10 nucleotides matching TRBD1. V lost 7 bases to trimming and J lost 5 bases; unmatched junction nucleotides: 11. Germline-derived CDR1 and CDR2 are SGHVS and FNYEAQ. The CDR3 is 15 amino acids. The full variable domain, rest sourced from reference TRBV7-6 and TRBJ2-7, is GAGVSQSPRYKVTKRGQDVALRCDPISGHVSLYWYRQALGQGPEFLTYFNYEAQQDKSGLPNDRFSAERPEGSISTLTIQRTEQRDSAMYRCASTPGGQGKNEQYFGPGTRLTVT.

The V call is TRBV2, the J call TRBJ2-7; D is ambiguous. The CDR3 sequence is 12 residues long. The germline V and J ends were trimmed by 8 bases and 3 bases, with 11 bases remaining between them. Per the germline V gene, CDR1 is SNHLY and CDR2 is FYNNEI. In DNA, the CDR3 is TGTGCCAGCGGCCCCGAAAACTACGAGCAGTACGTC. Its translation: CASGPENYEQYV.

This clone was detected a few times. The chain employs TRBV6-5 and TRBJ1-6; D gene ambiguous. Per the germline V gene, CDR1 is MNHEY and CDR2 is SVGAGI. V shed 0 bases and J shed 7 bases, with 7 bases lying between them. The CDR3 sequence is 14 residues long. The CDR3 DNA sequence: TGTGCCAGCAGTTACTCGGGCCGCAATTCACCCCTCCACTTT. Translated: CASSYSGRNSPLHF.

This clone was observed a few times. The V gene is TRBV6-4, the J gene TRBJ2-2, with TRBD2 identical over 7 bases. With 3 bases clipped from V and 5 bases from J, the junction kept 0 bases outside the gene matches. The CDR3 contains 13 residues. Germline CDR1 is MRHNA and CDR2 is SNTAGT. CDR3 protein: CASSERETGELFF. The DNA for the CDR3 is TGTGCCAGCAGTGAGCGGGAGACCGGGGAGCTGTTTTTT.

This chain connects TRBV7-9 to TRBJ1-6; D possibly corresponds to TRBD1 (5 bases). CDR3 length equals 15 residues. V lost 4 bases and J 1 base, leaving 8 bases between the germline ends. CDR1 SEHNR and CDR2 FQNEAQ come from the germline V gene (reference sequence). Here the CDR3 reads CASSSQGSYNSPLHF. DNA of the CDR3: TGTGCCAGCAGCTCTCAGGGTTCCTATAATTCACCCCTCCACTTT.

The chain combines TRBV27 with TRBJ1-1; the D is unclear. The CDR3 extends over 15 amino acids. V was shortened by 1 base and J by 2 bases, with 11 bases between the two germline ends. CDR1 MNHEY and CDR2 SMNVEV come from the germline V gene (reference sequence). DNA of the CDR3: TGTGCCAGCAGTTTATACGGTTCACCTAACACTGAAGCTTTCTTT. The encoded protein is CASSLYGSPNTEAFF.